The clone carrying this TCR beta chain has just a few counts. What it recognizes is unknown. This sample was taken from a study of T-cell reconstitution after alpha-beta-depleted transplantation in children. Study results and caveats: At one year after transplant, newly produced T cells mostly accounted for T-cell counts and diversity.

During its preparation, the TCRbeta library received unique molecular identifiers. MiXCR was run by TCRdb on the PCR reads, yielding one entry per CDR3 protein. The top ten clones hold 16% of a sample with about 100,000 distinct CDR3 sequences, over 6% of them seen once. CDR3 length: 14 residues. Trimming shortened V by 1 base and J by 10 bases, and 14 bases separated the two germline ends. CDR1 LNHDA and CDR2 SQIVND come from the germline V gene (reference sequence). The V call is TRBV19, the J call TRBJ1-5, with D possibly being TRBD1 (5 bases). The sample in question was PBMCs, obtained before TCRalphabeta/CD19-depleted stem cell transplant. The TCR comes from a boy aged 2 to 10 with acute lymphoblastic leukemia, due to receive a stem cell transplant. The CDR3 loop is CASSIGGFHDPQHF. The DNA for the CDR3 is TGTGCCAGTAGTATAGGGGGCTTCCATGATCCCCAGCATTTT. The whole variable domain, filled in from reference TRBV19 and TRBJ1-5, reads DGGITQSPKYLFRKEGQNVTLSCEQNLNHDAMYWYRQDPGQGLRLIYYSQIVNDFQKGDIAEGYSVSREKKESFPLTVTSAQKNPTAFYLCASSIGGFHDPQHFGDGTRLSIL.